These 29 T cell receptor beta chains were sequenced from one sample in a study of T cell repertoires in cytomegalovirus infection. From the reads, TCRdb called clonotypes with MiXCR, one entry per CDR3 protein. The table shows roughly 100,000 distinct CDR3 sequences, with approximately 16% occurring only once. Specimen: PBMCs. These receptor sequences come from a human donor in good health (CMV status not recorded). Some clones in this sample may be carry-over from other donors' samples.

The J gene is TRBJ2-2, the V gene TRBV20-1; unclear D gene. Trimming left V 0 bases short and J 4 bases short, with 9 bases between. This CDR3 region has 14 residues. Germline V lookup: CDR1 DFQATT, CDR2 SNEGSKA (reference sequence). CDR3 coding DNA: TGCAGTGCTAGAGATGTCACTCTCACCGGGGAGCTGTTTTTT. This codes for CSARDVTLTGELFF.

This clonotype occurred a few times. The chain joins TRBV7-2 to TRBJ1-5; the match to TRBD1 covers 7 bases. The CDR3 consists of 15 residues. In germline, CDR1 is SGHTA, CDR2 FQGNSA. V lost 1 base, J lost 6 bases, and 6 bases stayed unmatched. The CDR3 DNA sequence: TGTGCCAGCAGCTTAGACAGGGGTTTTGGTCAGCCCCAGCATTTT. This gives the protein CASSLDRGFGQPQHF.

This sequence joins TRBV20-1 and TRBJ2-3; the D gene could be TRBD1 or TRBD2 (5 bases each). Trimming cost V 3 bases and J 0 bases, with 16 bases left between them. Germline V gene lookup returns CDR1 DFQATT and CDR2 SNEGSKA (reference sequence). This CDR3 is built from 16 residues. For the CDR3, the DNA is TGCAGTGCTAGGAGGGCGACAGAAAGTAGCACAGATACGCAGTATTTT. It encodes CSARRATESSTDTQYF.

This chain connects TRBV28 to TRBJ1-5; perhaps TRBD1 as D (5 bases). The V end was cut by 3 bases, the J end by 0 bases, with 9 bases between. The germline CDR1 and CDR2 sequences are MDHEN and SYDVKM. The CDR3 loop spans 15 amino acids. The CDR3 protein is CASSLAGPSNQPQHF. The CDR3 region has the DNA TGTGCCAGCAGTTTGGCAGGGCCTAGCAATCAGCCCCAGCATTTT.

V is TRBV2 and J is TRBJ1-2; D is unclear. Looked up from germline, CDR1 is SNHLY and CDR2 is FYNNEI. This CDR3 region has 13 residues. Trimming cost V 3 bases and J 0 bases, with 5 bases left between them. The CDR3 region is CASSEIPNYGYTF. The CDR3 DNA follows: TGTGCCAGCAGTGAGATCCCTAACTATGGCTACACCTTC.

Worth noting for this clonotype: It may be a read error: a sequence one base away is much more abundant. The genes are TRBV7-9 and TRBJ1-1; 7 bases agree with TRBD1. The CDR3 length is 15 residues. Germline assignment: CDR1 SEHNR and CDR2 FQNEAQ (reference sequence). In DNA form, the CDR3 reads TGTGACAGCAGCTTAGCGCTGACAGGGCCTCTTGAAGCTTTCTTT. It specifies CDSSLALTGPLEAFF.

V is TRBV4-1 and J is TRBJ1-6; unclear D gene. Trimming took off 0 bases at V and 0 bases at J, with 6 bases between the two ends. The CDR3 has 16 residues. Germline V lookup: CDR1 MGHRA, CDR2 YSYEKL. The CDR3 region is CASSQEWSSYNSPLHF. In DNA form, the CDR3 reads TGCGCCAGCAGCCAAGAGTGGAGCTCCTATAATTCACCCCTCCACTTT.

This clonotype showed up many times. The rearrangement joins TRBV7-3 to TRBJ2-4, with 7 positions matching TRBD1. V lost 5 bases to trimming and J lost 6 bases; unmatched junction nucleotides: 4. CDR3 length: 13 residues. Germline V gene sequence: CDR1 SGHTA, CDR2 FQGTGA. Here the CDR3 reads CASSPGQRNIQYF. In nucleotides, the CDR3 is TGTGCCAGCAGCCCGGGACAGAGAAACATTCAGTACTTC. Full variable domain (rest looked up from reference TRBV7-3 and TRBJ2-4): GAGVSQTPSNKVTEKGKYVELRCDPISGHTALYWYRQSLGQGPEFLIYFQGTGAADDSGLPNDRFFAVRPEGSVSTLKIQRTERGDSAVYLCASSPGQRNIQYFGAGTRLSVL.

This clonotype rates as medium-sized (0.01 to 0.1%). An end of the junction differs from the germline gene, which may be a read error. This chain links TRBV7-2 with TRBJ1-2; 8 nucleotides agree with TRBD1. CDR3 length: 13 residues. CDR1 is SGHTA and CDR2 is FQGNSA in the germline V gene. DNA of the CDR3: TGTGCCAGCAGCTTCCGACAGGGGATTAATTCTTTCTTC. Its translation is CASSFRQGINSFF.

This clonotype was observed a few times. The V gene is TRBV27, the J gene TRBJ2-6; D is perhaps TRBD2 (5 bases). Per germline, CDR1 MNHEY and CDR2 SMNVEV (reference sequence). V was trimmed by 3 bases and J by 0 bases, leaving 12 bases between them. The CDR3 is made up of 17 amino acids. The CDR3 DNA sequence: TGTGCCAGCAGTTTCGGGAAAATTAACTCTGGGGCCAACGTCCTGACTTTC. Translation gives CASSFGKINSGANVLTF.

About this clonotype: This may be a read error: a much more frequent sequence differs by one nucleotide. The rearrangement joins TRBV5-1 to TRBJ1-1; the D is unclear. Germline V gene data show CDR1 as SGHRS and CDR2 as YFSETQ. This CDR3 is 14 amino acids long. The CDR3 DNA sequence: TGCGCCAGCAGCTTGGAACCGATGAACACTGATGCTTTCTTT. Its protein product is CASSLEPMNTDAFF.

The chain has TRBV12-3 or TRBV12-4 and TRBJ2-5; no definite D call. V lost 4 bases and J lost 2, with 14 bases in between. The CDR3 spans 15 residues. As DNA, the CDR3 is TGTGCCAGCAGTTCCGGCCCAGAGCCTCAAGAGACCCAGTACTTC. As protein: CASSSGPEPQETQYF.

This chain joins TRBV19 and TRBJ2-3; D call uncertain. The CDR3 covers 13 residues. V dropped 5 bases and J dropped 6 bases, with 12 bases sitting between them. Germline V gene sequence: CDR1 LNHDA, CDR2 SQIVND (reference sequence). The CDR3 is CASSPDNLDTQYF. Here the CDR3 DNA reads TGTGCCAGTAGTCCCGACAATCTTGATACGCAGTATTTT.

This clonotype was detected ten times or more. This rearrangement joins TRBV28 to TRBJ1-1, with D unresolved. With 6 bases removed from V and 1 base from J, the gap between germline ends came to 15 bases. From germline, CDR1 is MDHEN and CDR2 SYDVKM. This CDR3 region has 15 residues. CDR3 nucleotides: TGTGCCAGCAGACTCCCCGGGGTCCGGAACACTGAAGCTTTCTTT. Its translation is CASRLPGVRNTEAFF. The variable domain in full, completed from reference TRBV28 and TRBJ1-1, reads DVKVTQSSRYLVKRTGEKVFLECVQDMDHENMFWYRQDPGLGLRLIYFSYDVKMKEKGDIPEGYSVSREKKERFSLILESASTNQTSMYLCASRLPGVRNTEAFFGQGTRLTVV.

This chain links TRBV6-8 with TRBJ2-1; TRBD2 is a possible D gene (6 bases). Per the germline V gene, CDR1 is MNHGY and CDR2 is SAAAGT. The V end lost 6 bases, the J end lost 7 bases, and 10 bases lay between the germline ends. This CDR3 is built from 12 residues. The CDR3 protein is CASRWDSNEQFF. DNA of the CDR3: TGTGCCAGCAGATGGGACTCTAATGAGCAGTTCTTC.

The rearrangement joins TRBV2 to TRBJ1-1; possible D gene TRBD1, 5 bases. The CDR3 runs 11 residues. The germline gives CDR1 SNHLY, CDR2 FYNNEI. The V and J ends lost 7 bases and 3 bases respectively, with 6 bases between them. CDR3 sequence reads: CASTGDTEAFF. The CDR3 bases are TGTGCCAGCACGGGGGACACTGAAGCTTTCTTT.

In its sample, this clonotype was seen a few times. The chain uses TRBV15 and TRBJ1-1; D possibly corresponds to TRBD1 (6 bases). This CDR3 has 13 amino acids. V dropped 5 bases and J dropped 4 bases, with 11 bases sitting between them. Germline CDR1 and CDR2: LNHNV and YYDKDF (reference sequence). As DNA, the CDR3 is TGTGCCACCAGCCTCCAACAGGGCACTGAAGCTTTCTTT. Translation: CATSLQQGTEAFF.

This clonotype was detected many times. This chain joins TRBV15 and TRBJ2-7; D is unresolved. V was cut by 0 bases and J by 3 bases, with 18 bases left in between. Germline loops: CDR1 LNHNV, CDR2 YYDKDF (reference sequence). The CDR3 has 17 amino acids. The CDR3 nucleotides read TGTGCCACCAGCAGAGATTTAGGCCCGTACAGCCACTACGAGCAGTACTTC. Residues: CATSRDLGPYSHYEQYF.

This clonotype showed up many times. The chain couples TRBV20-1 to TRBJ2-1; 11 bases match TRBD2. The J segment lost 7 bases and the V segment lost 8 bases, leaving 10 bases of the junction unmatched. The CDR3 runs to 14 residues. Germline V lookup: CDR1 DFQATT, CDR2 SNEGSKA (reference sequence). CDR3 nucleotides: TGCAGTCCCCGGGCTAGCGGGGGGCAGAATGAGCAGTTCTTC. This codes for CSPRASGGQNEQFF.

The V gene is TRBV20-1, the J gene TRBJ2-7; D not resolved. The V end was cut by 0 bases, the J end by 5 bases, with 17 bases between. This CDR3 is built from 15 residues. CDR1 and CDR2 from the germline V gene are DFQATT and SNEGSKA (reference sequence). CDR3: CSARDTRNQKDEQYF. CDR3 in DNA: TGCAGTGCTAGAGATACCAGAAATCAGAAAGACGAGCAGTACTTC.

There are many counts of this clonotype. The rearrangement links TRBV7-2 to TRBJ1-4; D remains ambiguous. The germline V gene encodes CDR1 SGHTA and CDR2 FQGNSA. The V end was cut by 1 base, the J end by 1 base, with 7 bases between. The CDR3 contains 15 residues. The DNA for the CDR3 is TGTGCCAGCAGCTTAGTGCGGCGAACTAATGAAAAACTGTTTTTT. Encoded protein: CASSLVRRTNEKLFF.

Points on this clonotype: A much larger clonotype is one base distant, so this may be a read error. The rearrangement links TRBV7-2 to TRBJ1-3; D not certain. Germline CDR1 and CDR2: SGHTA and FQGNSA. Trimming stripped 9 bases from V and 2 bases from J, with 11 bases between. CDR3 length: 13 residues. DNA for the CDR3: TGTGCCAGAAGCGTCAGAGCTGGAAACACCATATATTTT. This encodes CARSVRAGNTIYF.

The chain combines TRBV12-3 or TRBV12-4 with TRBJ1-3, with D unresolved. With 1 base removed from V and 1 base from J, the gap between germline ends came to 8 bases. This CDR3 comprises 15 residues. CDR3 amino acids: CASSLEAGSGNTIYF. The CDR3, as DNA: TGTGCCAGCAGTTTAGAAGCGGGATCTGGAAACACCATATATTTT.

This clonotype has just a few counts. The V and J genes are TRBV6-1 and TRBJ1-5; D unresolved. The CDR3 has 11 residues. Germline V gene lookup returns CDR1 MNHNS and CDR2 SASEGT. The V end lost 5 bases, the J end lost 3 bases, and 2 bases lay between the germline ends. This CDR3 reads CASSINQPQHF. DNA for the CDR3: TGTGCCAGCAGTATCAATCAGCCCCAGCATTTT.

For this clonotype: The junction shows a germline mismatch at one end, possibly a read error. The gene calls are TRBV6-1 and TRBJ2-7; 7 bases align to TRBD1. The CDR3 extends over 15 amino acids. The germline CDR1 and CDR2 sequences are MNHNS and SASEGT. The CDR3 bases are TGTGCCTGCAGTGTCCTCGGGACAGACTTCTACGAGCAGTACTTC. Translating gives CACSVLGTDFYEQYF.

V gene TRBV2 combines with J gene TRBJ1-4; weak D call: TRBD1 (5 bases). Germline loops: CDR1 SNHLY, CDR2 FYNNEI. Trimming stripped 4 bases from V and 8 bases from J, with 17 bases between. The CDR3 consists of 15 residues. Written as DNA, the CDR3 is TGTGCCAGCAGTGCGCCGGGCCAGGGCTGGGAAAAACTGTTTTTT. This sequence encodes CASSAPGQGWEKLFF.

This clonotype was recorded a few times. The chain combines TRBV6-2 or TRBV6-3 with TRBJ1-6; no firm D call. V was cut by 2 bases and J by 6 bases, with 5 bases left in between. Per the germline V gene, CDR1 is MNHEY and CDR2 is SVGEGT. The CDR3 has 13 residues. The CDR3 DNA follows: TGTGCCAGCAGTTACAGAGTTAATTCACCCCTCCACTTT. This translates into CASSYRVNSPLHF.

The sample holds a few counts of this clonotype. The chain employs TRBV20-1 and TRBJ2-2, with unresolved D. The CDR3 is 13 residues long. Germline-derived CDR1 and CDR2 are DFQATT and SNEGSKA (reference sequence). Trimming shortened V by 1 base and J by 10 bases, and 13 bases separated the two germline ends. The CDR3 region has the DNA TGCAGTGCTAGAGGCCCCTCTCTCGCGGAGCTGTTTTTT. Residues: CSARGPSLAELFF.

The chain couples TRBV6-2 or TRBV6-3 to TRBJ1-5; D unresolved. This CDR3 contains 12 residues. Deletions cut 7 bases from V and 4 bases from J, with 8 bases between. CDR1 is MNHEY and CDR2 is SVGEGT in the germline V gene. The CDR3, as DNA: TGTGCCAGCAAAGACCCGAATCAGCCCCAGCATTTT. Encoded protein: CASKDPNQPQHF.